This T cell receptor beta chain derives from a study of cytomegalovirus exposure and HLA in healthy donors. Findings of the study overall: Across donors, sequencing depth was assumed by presence/absence analyses to be roughly uniform. For most subjects, TCR beta sequences were reported to predict HLA-A and HLA-B alleles with accuracy. A later analysis found common viral pathogens apparently linked to several of the most significant clusters. Rare sequences made up most TCRs, while some public TCRs were found in many donors.

The CDR3 is made up of 14 amino acids. Germline CDR1 reads MNHNS; CDR2 reads SASEGT. V was clipped by 10 bases and J by 7 bases; unmatched bases: 12. PCR used 60 Vbeta primers and 13 Jbeta primers. The table came from immunoSEQ multiplex PCR; TCRdb's copy has only in-frame clones and leaves some out. The sample has approximately 130,000 clones. This clone is labeled medium-sized based on frequency. Its cognate antigen is unknown. This receptor was taken from a woman aged 55-69 years in good health and CMV-seronegative. The chain employs TRBV6-1 and TRBJ2-2; TRBD1 aligns across 7 bases. The material sequenced was PBMCs. CDR3 bases: TGTGCCACCGCCTCCGGGACAGAACTCGGGGAGCTGTTTTTT. Translating gives CATASGTELGELFF.